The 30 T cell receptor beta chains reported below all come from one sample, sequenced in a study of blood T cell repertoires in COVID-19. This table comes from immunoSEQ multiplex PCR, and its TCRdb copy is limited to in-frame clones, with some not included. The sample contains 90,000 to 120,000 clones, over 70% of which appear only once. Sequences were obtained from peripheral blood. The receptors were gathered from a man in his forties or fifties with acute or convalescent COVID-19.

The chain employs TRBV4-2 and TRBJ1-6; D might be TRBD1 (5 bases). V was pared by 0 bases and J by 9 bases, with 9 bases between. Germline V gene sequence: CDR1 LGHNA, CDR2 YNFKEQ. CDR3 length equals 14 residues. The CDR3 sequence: CASSQDPRVSPLHF. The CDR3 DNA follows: TGTGCCAGCAGCCAAGATCCCAGGGTTTCACCCCTCCACTTT.

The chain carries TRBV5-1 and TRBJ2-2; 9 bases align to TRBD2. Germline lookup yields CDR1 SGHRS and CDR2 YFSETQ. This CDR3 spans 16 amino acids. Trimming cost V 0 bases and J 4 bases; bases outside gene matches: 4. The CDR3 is CASSLALAGFTGELFF. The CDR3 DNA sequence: TGCGCCAGCAGCTTGGCCCTAGCGGGGTTCACCGGGGAGCTGTTTTTT. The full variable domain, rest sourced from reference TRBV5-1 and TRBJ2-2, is KAGVTQTPRYLIKTRGQQVTLSCSPISGHRSVSWYQQTPGQGLQFLFEYFSETQRNKGNFPGRFSGRQFSNSRSEMNVSTLELGDSALYLCASSLALAGFTGELFFGEGSRLTVL.

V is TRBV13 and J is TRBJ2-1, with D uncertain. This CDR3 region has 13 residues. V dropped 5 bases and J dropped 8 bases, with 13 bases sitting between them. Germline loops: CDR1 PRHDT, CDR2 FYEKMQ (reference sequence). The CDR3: CASSAEERDEQFF. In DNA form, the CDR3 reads TGTGCCAGCAGCGCGGAAGAGCGTGATGAGCAGTTCTTC.

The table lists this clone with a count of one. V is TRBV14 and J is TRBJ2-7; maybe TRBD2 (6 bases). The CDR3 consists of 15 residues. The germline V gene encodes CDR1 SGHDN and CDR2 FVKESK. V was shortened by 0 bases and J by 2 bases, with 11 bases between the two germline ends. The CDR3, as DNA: TGTGCCAGCAGCCAAGAGGCGGGGTTTACCTACGAGCAGTACTTC. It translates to CASSQEAGFTYEQYF.

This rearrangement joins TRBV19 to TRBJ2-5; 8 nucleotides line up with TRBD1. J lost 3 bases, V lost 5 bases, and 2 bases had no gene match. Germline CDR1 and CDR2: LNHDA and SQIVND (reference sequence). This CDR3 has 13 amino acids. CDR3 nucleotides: TGTGCCAGTAGTCCGACAGGGGAAGAGACCCAGTACTTC. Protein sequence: CASSPTGEETQYF.

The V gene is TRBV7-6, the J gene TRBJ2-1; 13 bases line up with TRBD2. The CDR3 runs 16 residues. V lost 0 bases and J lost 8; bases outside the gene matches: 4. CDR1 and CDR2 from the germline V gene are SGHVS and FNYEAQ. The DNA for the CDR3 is TGTGCCAGCAGCTTAGCGATAACTAGCGGGAGGGATGAGCAGTTCTTC. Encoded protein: CASSLAITSGRDEQFF.

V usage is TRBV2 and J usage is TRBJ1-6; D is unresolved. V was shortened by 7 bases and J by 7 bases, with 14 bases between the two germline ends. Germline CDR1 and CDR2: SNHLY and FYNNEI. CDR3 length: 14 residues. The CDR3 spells CASTPSPINSPLHF. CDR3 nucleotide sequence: TGTGCCAGCACCCCGAGTCCTATCAATTCACCCCTCCACTTT.

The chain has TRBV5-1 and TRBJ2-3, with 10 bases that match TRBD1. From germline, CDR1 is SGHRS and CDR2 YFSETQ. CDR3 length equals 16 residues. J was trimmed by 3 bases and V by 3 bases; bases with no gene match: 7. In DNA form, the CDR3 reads TGCGCCAGCAGCTCAAACTCGGGACAGGGGACAGATACGCAGTATTTT. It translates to CASSSNSGQGTDTQYF.

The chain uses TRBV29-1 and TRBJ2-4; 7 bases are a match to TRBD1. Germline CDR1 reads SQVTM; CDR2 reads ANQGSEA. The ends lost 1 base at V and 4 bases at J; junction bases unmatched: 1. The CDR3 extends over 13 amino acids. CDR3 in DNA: TGCAGCGTTGAAGCGGGACAGAAAAACATTCAGTACTTC. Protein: CSVEAGQKNIQYF.

CDR3 protein: CASRRAGDEKLFF. DNA for the CDR3: TGTGCCAGCAGGAGGGCAGGGGACGAAAAACTGTTTTTT. This chain links TRBV6-5 with TRBJ1-4, with a tentative D call TRBD1 (6 bases). V was clipped by 6 bases and J by 8 bases, with 13 bases between them. Germline CDR1 and CDR2: MNHEY and SVGAGI. The length of the CDR3 is 13 residues.

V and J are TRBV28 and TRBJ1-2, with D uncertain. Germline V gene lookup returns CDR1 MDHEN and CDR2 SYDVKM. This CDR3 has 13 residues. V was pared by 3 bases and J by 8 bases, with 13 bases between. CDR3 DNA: TGTGCCAGCAGTTTTGAGGGAAGTAGGGGCTACACCTTC. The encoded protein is CASSFEGSRGYTF.

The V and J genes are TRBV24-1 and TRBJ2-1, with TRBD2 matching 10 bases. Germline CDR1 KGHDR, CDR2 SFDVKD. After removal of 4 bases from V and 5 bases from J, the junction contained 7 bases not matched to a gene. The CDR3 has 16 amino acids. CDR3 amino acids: CATSDQSGRGNNEQFF. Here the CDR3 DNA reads TGTGCCACCAGTGACCAAAGCGGGAGGGGGAACAATGAGCAGTTCTTC.

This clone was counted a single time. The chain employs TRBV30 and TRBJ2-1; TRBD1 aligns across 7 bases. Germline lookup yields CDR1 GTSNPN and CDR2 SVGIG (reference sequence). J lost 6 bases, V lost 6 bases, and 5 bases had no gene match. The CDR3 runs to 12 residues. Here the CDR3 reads CACTTGVNEQFF. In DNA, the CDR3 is TGTGCCTGTACAACAGGGGTCAATGAGCAGTTCTTC.

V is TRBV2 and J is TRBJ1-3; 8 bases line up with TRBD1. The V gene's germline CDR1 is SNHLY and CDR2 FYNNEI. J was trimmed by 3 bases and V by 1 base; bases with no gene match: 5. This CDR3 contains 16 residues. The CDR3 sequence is CASSEDQGAVGNTIYF. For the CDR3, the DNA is TGTGCCAGCAGTGAAGACCAGGGGGCTGTTGGAAACACCATATATTTT.

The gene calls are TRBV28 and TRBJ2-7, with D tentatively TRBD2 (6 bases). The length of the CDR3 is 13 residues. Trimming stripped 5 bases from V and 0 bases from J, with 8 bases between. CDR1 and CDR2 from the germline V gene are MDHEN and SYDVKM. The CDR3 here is CASSRESSYEQYF. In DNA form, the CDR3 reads TGTGCCAGCAGTCGGGAGAGCTCCTACGAGCAGTACTTC. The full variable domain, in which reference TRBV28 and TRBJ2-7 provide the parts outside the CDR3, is DVKVTQSSRYLVKRTGEKVFLECVQDMDHENMFWYRQDPGLGLRLIYFSYDVKMKEKGDIPEGYSVSREKKERFSLILESASTNQTSMYLCASSRESSYEQYFGPGTRLTVT.

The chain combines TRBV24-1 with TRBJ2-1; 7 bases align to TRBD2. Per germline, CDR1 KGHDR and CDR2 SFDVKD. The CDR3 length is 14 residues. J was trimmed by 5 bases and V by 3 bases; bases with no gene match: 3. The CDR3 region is CATSDQRGNNEQFF. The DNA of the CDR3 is TGTGCCACCAGTGATCAGCGGGGAAACAATGAGCAGTTCTTC.

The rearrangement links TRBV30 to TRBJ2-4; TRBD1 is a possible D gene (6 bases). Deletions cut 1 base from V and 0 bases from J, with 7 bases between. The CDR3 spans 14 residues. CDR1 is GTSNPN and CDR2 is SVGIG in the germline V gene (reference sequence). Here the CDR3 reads CAWSGGLAKNIQYF. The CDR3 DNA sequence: TGTGCCTGGAGTGGGGGGCTAGCCAAAAACATTCAGTACTTC.

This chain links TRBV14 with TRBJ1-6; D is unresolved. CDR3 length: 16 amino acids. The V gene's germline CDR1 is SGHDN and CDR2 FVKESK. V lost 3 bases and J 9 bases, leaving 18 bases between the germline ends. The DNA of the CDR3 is TGTGCCAGCAGCCACCGAATACAGACGAAGTCTTCACCCCTCCACTTT. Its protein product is CASSHRIQTKSSPLHF.

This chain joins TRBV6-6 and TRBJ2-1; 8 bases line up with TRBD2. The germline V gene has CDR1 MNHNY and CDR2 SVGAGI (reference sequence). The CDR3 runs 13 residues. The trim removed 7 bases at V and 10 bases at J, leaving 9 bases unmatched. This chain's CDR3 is CASTLAGSREQFF. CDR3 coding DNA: TGTGCCAGCACCCTAGCGGGCTCCCGGGAGCAGTTCTTC.

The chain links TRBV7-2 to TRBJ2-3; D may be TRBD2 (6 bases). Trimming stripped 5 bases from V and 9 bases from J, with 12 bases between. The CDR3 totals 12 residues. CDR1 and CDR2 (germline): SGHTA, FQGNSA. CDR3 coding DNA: TGTGCCAGCAGCCCCGGGGGAAACACGCAGTATTTT. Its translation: CASSPGGNTQYF.

CDR3 coding DNA: TGCGCCAGCAGCTGGGGACGCGGACAGCTGGGATCTGAAGCTTTCTTT. Translated, it gives CASSWGRGQLGSEAFF. This chain joins TRBV5-1 and TRBJ1-1, with D perhaps matching TRBD1 (6 bases). V was cut by 3 bases and J by 6 bases, with 21 bases left in between. Germline V CDR1 and CDR2: SGHRS, YFSETQ. The CDR3 contains 16 residues.

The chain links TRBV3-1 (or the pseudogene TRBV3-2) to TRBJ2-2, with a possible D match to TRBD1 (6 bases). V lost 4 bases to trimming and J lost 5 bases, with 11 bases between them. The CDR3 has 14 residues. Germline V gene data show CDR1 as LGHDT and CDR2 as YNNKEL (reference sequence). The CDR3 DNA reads TGTGCCAGCAGCCGATACAGGGAAACCGGGGAGCTGTTTTTT. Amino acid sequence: CASSRYRETGELFF.

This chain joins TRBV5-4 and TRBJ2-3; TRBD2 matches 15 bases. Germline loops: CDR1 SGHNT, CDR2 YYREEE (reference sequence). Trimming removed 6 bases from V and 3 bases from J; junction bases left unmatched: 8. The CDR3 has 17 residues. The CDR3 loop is CASNPPGTSGRTDTQYF. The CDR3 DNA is TGTGCCAGCAACCCCCCCGGGACTAGCGGGAGGACAGATACGCAGTATTTT.

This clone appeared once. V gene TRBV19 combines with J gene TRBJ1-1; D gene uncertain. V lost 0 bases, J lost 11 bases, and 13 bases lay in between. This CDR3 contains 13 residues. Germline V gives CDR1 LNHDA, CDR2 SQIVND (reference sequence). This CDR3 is CASSIDPSARAFF. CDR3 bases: TGTGCCAGTAGTATAGATCCCTCTGCCAGGGCTTTCTTT.

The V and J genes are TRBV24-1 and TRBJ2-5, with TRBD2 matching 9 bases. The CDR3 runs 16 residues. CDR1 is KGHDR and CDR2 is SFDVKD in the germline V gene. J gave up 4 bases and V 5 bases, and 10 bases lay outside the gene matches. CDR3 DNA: TGTGCCACCAGTGCGACCCCCGGCGGGAGGGGAGAGACCCAGTACTTC. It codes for CATSATPGGRGETQYF.

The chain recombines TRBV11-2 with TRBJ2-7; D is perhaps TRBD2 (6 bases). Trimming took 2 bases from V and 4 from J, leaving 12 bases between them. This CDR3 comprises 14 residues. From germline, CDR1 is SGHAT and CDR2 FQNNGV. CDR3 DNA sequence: TGTGCCAGCAGCTTAAACCTGGGACTTTACGAGCAGTACTTC. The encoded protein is CASSLNLGLYEQYF.

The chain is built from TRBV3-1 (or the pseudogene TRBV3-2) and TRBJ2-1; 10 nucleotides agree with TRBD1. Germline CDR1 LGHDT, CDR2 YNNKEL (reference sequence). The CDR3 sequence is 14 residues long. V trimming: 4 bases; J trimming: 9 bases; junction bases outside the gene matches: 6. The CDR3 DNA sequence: TGTGCCAGCAGCCTCGGGACAGGGGCCACTGAGCAGTTCTTC. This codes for CASSLGTGATEQFF.

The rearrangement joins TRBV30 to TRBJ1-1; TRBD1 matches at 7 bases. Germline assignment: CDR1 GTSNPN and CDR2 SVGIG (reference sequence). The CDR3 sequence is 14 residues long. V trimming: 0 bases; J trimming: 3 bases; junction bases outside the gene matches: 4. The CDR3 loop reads CAWSVGRGYTEAFF. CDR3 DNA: TGTGCCTGGAGTGTAGGCAGGGGGTACACTGAAGCTTTCTTT.

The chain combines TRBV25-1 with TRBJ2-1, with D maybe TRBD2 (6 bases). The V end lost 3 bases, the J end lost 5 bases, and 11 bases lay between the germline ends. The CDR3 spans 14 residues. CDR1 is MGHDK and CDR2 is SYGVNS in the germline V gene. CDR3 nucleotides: TGTGCCAGCAGTGACCTTAGCGGAAACAATGAGCAGTTCTTC. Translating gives CASSDLSGNNEQFF.

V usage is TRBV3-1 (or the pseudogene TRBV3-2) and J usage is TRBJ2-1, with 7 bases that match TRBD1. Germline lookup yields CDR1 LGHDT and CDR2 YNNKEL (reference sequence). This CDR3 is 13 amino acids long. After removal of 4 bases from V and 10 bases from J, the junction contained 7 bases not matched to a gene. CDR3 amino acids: CASSPPTGNEQFF. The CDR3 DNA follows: TGTGCCAGCAGCCCACCGACAGGGAACGAGCAGTTCTTC.